This T cell receptor beta chain was profiled in a study of shared clonotypes between healthy human individuals. Clones were sequenced by immunoSEQ multiplex PCR, and TCRdb holds only the in-frame ones, with some missing. The table includes a few million clones, more than 80% detected once. Germline CDR1 reads SGHNT; CDR2 reads YYREEE (reference sequence). CDR3 length: 14 amino acids. J lost 5 bases, V lost 4 bases, and 8 bases had no gene match. This clone was seen a single time. Sample: naive CD4+ T cells sorted from blood. Subset meaning: CD45RA+ positively selected. The sequence was collected from a man aged 18 to 30 in good health. The rearrangement uses TRBV5-4 and TRBJ1-1; 7 nucleotides align to TRBD1. The CDR3, as DNA: TGTGCCAGCAGCAAACAGGGGAGGGAGACTGAAGCTTTCTTT. This sequence encodes CASSKQGRETEAFF.